The 19 T cell receptor beta chains listed next were all sequenced from one sample in a study of identical twins. TCRdb re-derived calls from the 5' RACE reads in MiXCR, one entry per CDR3 protein. The repertoire has under 1 million distinct CDR3 sequences, roughly an eighth of them found once; the top ten carry around 1.6%. This sample also appeared in a second study, on yellow fever vaccine responses in identical twins.

Sequencing was performed on PBMCs. These receptors were obtained from a woman aged 18-29 years in good health.

V and J are TRBV20-1 and TRBJ2-5; the match to TRBD1 covers 7 bases. J gave up 5 bases and V 6 bases, and 15 bases lay outside the gene matches. In germline, CDR1 is DFQATT, CDR2 SNEGSKA (reference sequence). This CDR3 is 15 amino acids long. The CDR3 bases are TGCAGTGCCTCCCCCCCGACAGGGATTATGGAGACCCAGTACTTC. Its protein product is CSASPPTGIMETQYF.

This clonotype was detected ten times or more. The chain employs TRBV12-3 or TRBV12-4 and TRBJ2-1; TRBD2 might be the D (6 bases). Trimming took 8 bases from V and 0 from J, leaving 14 bases between them. CDR3 length: 15 amino acids. CDR3 protein: CASCLAQVSYNEQFF. CDR3 bases: TGTGCCAGCTGTCTAGCGCAGGTCTCCTACAATGAGCAGTTCTTC.

J is TRBJ2-3 and V is TRBV11-1; TRBD2 agrees at 12 bases. Germline V gives CDR1 SGHAT, CDR2 FQDESV (reference sequence). The CDR3 consists of 18 residues. J was trimmed by 0 bases and V by 5 bases; bases with no gene match: 9. CDR3 DNA sequence: TGTGCCAGCAGCGCGACTAGCGGGGGAAGCTCTAGCACAGATACGCAGTATTTT. Protein sequence: CASSATSGGSSSTDTQYF.

The rearrangement uses TRBV7-9 and TRBJ2-7, with D uncertain. The germline CDR1 and CDR2 sequences are SEHNR and FQNEAQ (reference sequence). There are 16 residues in the CDR3. Trimming cost V 5 bases and J 0 bases, with 17 bases left between them. CDR3: CASSPKDIYSSYEQYF. The CDR3 DNA is TGTGCCAGCAGCCCTAAGGATATCTACAGCTCCTACGAGCAGTACTTC.

This clonotype was seen more than once but under ten times. The V gene is TRBV4-1, the J gene TRBJ2-3; no firm D call. Trimming removed 1 base from V and 5 bases from J, with 10 bases in between. This CDR3 has 14 amino acids. Germline V lookup: CDR1 MGHRA, CDR2 YSYEKL. CDR3 residues: CASSQGTVEDTQYF. CDR3 sequence (DNA): TGCGCCAGCAGCCAAGGTACAGTTGAAGATACGCAGTATTTT.

This clonotype came up a few times. This CDR3 reads CSARDHTGLVGEQFF. The DNA for the CDR3 is TGCAGTGCTAGAGATCACACAGGACTAGTGGGAGAGCAGTTCTTC. This sequence joins TRBV20-1 and TRBJ2-1; 7 bases fit TRBD2. After removal of 0 bases from V and 10 bases from J, the junction contained 12 bases not matched to a gene. There are 15 residues in the CDR3. The germline V gene encodes CDR1 DFQATT and CDR2 SNEGSKA (reference sequence).

This clonotype has more than one count but fewer than ten. The CDR3 here is CASSLPGAPLETSPFSSYNEQFF. The CDR3 region has the DNA TGCGCCAGCAGCTTGCCGGGAGCCCCCCTCGAGACTAGTCCTTTTAGCTCCTACAATGAGCAGTTCTTC. The gene calls are TRBV5-1 and TRBJ2-1; possibly TRBD2 for D (6 bases). Germline V gives CDR1 SGHRS, CDR2 YFSETQ. This CDR3 comprises 23 residues. V lost 1 base, J lost 0 bases, and 32 bases lay in between.

The rearrangement links TRBV20-1 to TRBJ2-5; no clear D. Trimming took off 6 bases at V and 2 bases at J, with 10 bases between the two ends. The V gene's germline CDR1 is DFQATT and CDR2 SNEGSKA (reference sequence). This CDR3 contains 12 residues. CDR3 sequence reads: CSAEARQETQYF. The CDR3 DNA reads as TGCAGTGCCGAAGCGAGGCAAGAGACCCAGTACTTC.

The rearrangement uses TRBV6-5 and TRBJ2-5, with D uncertain. CDR1 and CDR2 from the germline V gene are MNHEY and SVGAGI. The CDR3 contains 14 residues. V was clipped by 4 bases and J by 0 bases, with 9 bases between them. The CDR3: CASSSSIYQETQYF. DNA of the CDR3: TGTGCCAGCAGTTCATCGATTTACCAAGAGACCCAGTACTTC.

This clonotype was seen more than once but under ten times. The chain couples TRBV12-3 or TRBV12-4 to TRBJ1-2; 7 positions match TRBD1. Trimming at V came to 6 bases and at J to 5 bases, leaving 12 bases not matched to a gene. This CDR3 has 15 residues. CDR3 loop: CASSELGQANYGYTF. The CDR3 nucleotides read TGTGCCAGCAGCGAACTCGGACAGGCGAATTATGGCTACACCTTC.

This clonotype has a handful of counts. The chain employs TRBV20-1 and TRBJ2-5, with unresolved D. Germline-derived CDR1 and CDR2 are DFQATT and SNEGSKA (reference sequence). The CDR3 sequence is 13 residues long. Trimming took 1 base from V and 7 from J, leaving 13 bases between them. CDR3 region: CSARGTPIGTQYF. CDR3 DNA: TGCAGTGCTAGAGGGACCCCCATTGGGACCCAGTACTTC.

The chain joins TRBV2 to TRBJ1-6; 7 bases match TRBD1. The CDR3 consists of 14 residues. Germline assignment: CDR1 SNHLY and CDR2 FYNNEI. Unmatched junction bases numbered 6, after V lost 6 bases and J lost 7 bases. The CDR3, as DNA: TGTGCCAGCAGCGACAGGGTACCAAATTCACCCCTCCACTTT. It encodes CASSDRVPNSPLHF.

For the CDR3, the DNA is TGCGCCAGCAGTGAGTCATTCGGGACAGGACCTAACTATGGCTACACCTTC. Amino acids: CASSESFGTGPNYGYTF. The chain combines TRBV10-2 with TRBJ1-2; 8 nucleotides align to TRBD1. CDR1 and CDR2 (germline): WSHSY, SAAADI. The CDR3 has 17 amino acids. The trim removed 0 bases at V and 0 bases at J, leaving 6 bases unmatched.

This clonotype was observed a handful of times. The chain joins TRBV20-1 to TRBJ2-1; maybe TRBD2 (5 bases). The V end lost 5 bases, the J end lost 1 base, and 15 bases lay between the germline ends. The CDR3 has 15 residues. Germline V gene sequence: CDR1 DFQATT, CDR2 SNEGSKA (reference sequence). CDR3 sequence: CSAAARGWSYNEQFF. DNA of the CDR3: TGCAGTGCTGCAGCCCGGGGTTGGTCCTACAATGAGCAGTTCTTC.

This clonotype was detected many times. The chain uses TRBV12-3 or TRBV12-4 and TRBJ1-1, with a tentative D call TRBD1 (5 bases). The CDR3 is 14 residues long. V was clipped by 6 bases and J by 1 base, with 12 bases between them. CDR3 amino acids: CASRVGAPNTEAFF. CDR3 coding DNA: TGTGCCAGCAGGGTTGGGGCCCCGAACACTGAAGCTTTCTTT.

The rearrangement joins TRBV7-2 to TRBJ1-1, with D unclear. The germline gives CDR1 SGHTA, CDR2 FQGNSA. V was shortened by 5 bases and J by 9 bases, with 13 bases between the two germline ends. The CDR3 is 12 amino acids. CDR3 residues: CASSPPLTKAFF. The CDR3 DNA sequence: TGTGCCAGCAGCCCCCCCCTGACTAAAGCTTTCTTT.

There are many counts of this clonotype. The J gene is TRBJ2-3, the V gene TRBV20-1; TRBD1 is a possible D gene (5 bases). Trimming took 1 base from V and 2 from J, leaving 13 bases between them. The CDR3 runs to 15 residues. CDR1 is DFQATT and CDR2 is SNEGSKA in the germline V gene (reference sequence). Here the CDR3 reads CSARVPDINTDTQYF. CDR3 in DNA: TGCAGTGCTAGAGTTCCGGACATAAACACAGATACGCAGTATTTT.

This clonotype was seen a handful of times. The chain employs TRBV6-5 and TRBJ2-7, with D possibly being TRBD1 (7 bases). Trimming took off 1 base at V and 3 bases at J, with 13 bases between the two ends. The CDR3 contains 15 residues. Germline loops: CDR1 MNHEY, CDR2 SVGAGI. CDR3 DNA sequence: TGTGCCAGCAGTTACTATTCAGGGGGGAACTACGAGCAGTACTTC. This codes for CASSYYSGGNYEQYF.

In its sample, this clonotype was seen a few times. The chain joins TRBV12-3 or TRBV12-4 to TRBJ2-4, with D possibly matching TRBD2 (5 bases). V was shortened by 3 bases and J by 16 bases, with 10 bases between the two germline ends. The CDR3 consists of 10 residues. DNA for the CDR3: TGTGCCAGCAGTTTGTCAGAGGGATACTTC. Its protein product is CASSLSEGYF.